This TCR beta chain emerged from a study of blood T cell repertoires in COVID-19. The CDR3 length is 15 residues. Germline lookup yields CDR1 SGHTA and CDR2 FQGTGA. Trimming took off 1 base at V and 1 base at J, with 10 bases between the two ends. As processed by the authors: Amplification of reference gene primers was used by the study to estimate nucleated cell counts. TCRdb's copy holds only in-frame clones and misses some; the assay was immunoSEQ multiplex PCR. The DNA gave D and trimming, while V, J and clone size come from that table. The sample lists around 260,000 clones; around 92% were seen once.

This chain links TRBV7-3 with TRBJ1-1, with D tentatively TRBD1 (6 bases). The clonotype was recovered from a person under 35 with COVID-19, enrolled during active disease. The sample comprised peripheral blood. The CDR3 sequence: CASSLRQDPNTEAFF. The CDR3 DNA reads TGTGCCAGCAGCTTAAGACAGGACCCGAACACTGAAGCTTTCTTT.